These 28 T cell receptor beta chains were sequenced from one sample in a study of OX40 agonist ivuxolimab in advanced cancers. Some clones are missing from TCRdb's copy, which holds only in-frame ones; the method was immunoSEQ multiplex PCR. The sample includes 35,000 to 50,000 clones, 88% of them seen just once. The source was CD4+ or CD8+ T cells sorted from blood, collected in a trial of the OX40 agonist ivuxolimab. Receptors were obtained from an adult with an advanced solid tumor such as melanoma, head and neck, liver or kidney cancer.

CDR3 nucleotides: TGTGCCAGTAGTATAGATCTAGGGCGGGGAAGCACAGATACGCAGTATTTT. This gives the protein CASSIDLGRGSTDTQYF. The genes are TRBV19 and TRBJ2-3, with a weak D call TRBD2 (6 bases). CDR1 and CDR2 from the germline V gene are LNHDA and SQIVND (reference sequence). The CDR3 covers 17 residues. The V gene lost 0 bases and the J gene lost 0 bases, with 13 bases spanning the gap.

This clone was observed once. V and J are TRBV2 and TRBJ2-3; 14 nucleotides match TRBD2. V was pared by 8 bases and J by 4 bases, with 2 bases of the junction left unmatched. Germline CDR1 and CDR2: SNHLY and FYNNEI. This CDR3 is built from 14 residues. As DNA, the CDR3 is TGTGCCAGCGGACTAGCGGGAGGTTCAGATACGCAGTATTTT. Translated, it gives CASGLAGGSDTQYF.

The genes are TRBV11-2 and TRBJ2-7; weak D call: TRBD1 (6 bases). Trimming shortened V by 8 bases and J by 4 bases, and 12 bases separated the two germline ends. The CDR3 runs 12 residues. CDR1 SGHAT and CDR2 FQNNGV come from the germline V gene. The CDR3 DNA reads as TGTGCCAGCGGCCAACAGGGATACGAGCAGTACTTC. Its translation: CASGQQGYEQYF.

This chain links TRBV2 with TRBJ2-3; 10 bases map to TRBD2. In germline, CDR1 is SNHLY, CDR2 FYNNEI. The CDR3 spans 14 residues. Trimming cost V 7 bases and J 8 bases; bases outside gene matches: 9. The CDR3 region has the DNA TGTGCCAGCAAGGGGAGTAGCGGGAGGTCTACGCAGTATTTT. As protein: CASKGSSGRSTQYF. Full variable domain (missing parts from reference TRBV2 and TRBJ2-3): EPEVTQTPSHQVTQMGQEVILRCVPISNHLYFYWYRQILGQKVEFLVSFYNNEISEKSEIFDDQFSVERPDGSNFTLKIRSTKLEDSAMYFCASKGSSGRSTQYFGPGTRLTVL.

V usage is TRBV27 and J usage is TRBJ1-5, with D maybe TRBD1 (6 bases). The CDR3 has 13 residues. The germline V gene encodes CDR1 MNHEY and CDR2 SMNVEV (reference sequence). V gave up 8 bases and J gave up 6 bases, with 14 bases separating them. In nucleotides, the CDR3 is TGTGCCAGCGGTGGAGGGGGAGGTCAGCCCCAGCATTTT. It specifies CASGGGGGQPQHF.

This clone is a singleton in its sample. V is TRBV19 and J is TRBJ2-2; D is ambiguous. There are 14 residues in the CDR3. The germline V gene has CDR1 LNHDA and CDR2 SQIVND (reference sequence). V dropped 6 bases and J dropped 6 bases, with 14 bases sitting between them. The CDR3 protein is CASSIKGLSGELFF. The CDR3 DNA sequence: TGTGCCAGTAGCATCAAGGGTTTATCCGGGGAGCTGTTTTTT. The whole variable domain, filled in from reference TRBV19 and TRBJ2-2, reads DGGITQSPKYLFRKEGQNVTLSCEQNLNHDAMYWYRQDPGQGLRLIYYSQIVNDFQKGDIAEGYSVSREKKESFPLTVTSAQKNPTAFYLCASSIKGLSGELFFGEGSRLTVL.

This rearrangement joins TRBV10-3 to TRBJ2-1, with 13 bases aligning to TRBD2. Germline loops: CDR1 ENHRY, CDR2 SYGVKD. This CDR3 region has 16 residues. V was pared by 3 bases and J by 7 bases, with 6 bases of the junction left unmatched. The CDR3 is CAISERGLAGRNEQFF. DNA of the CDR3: TGTGCCATCAGTGAAAGGGGACTAGCGGGAAGAAATGAGCAGTTCTTC.

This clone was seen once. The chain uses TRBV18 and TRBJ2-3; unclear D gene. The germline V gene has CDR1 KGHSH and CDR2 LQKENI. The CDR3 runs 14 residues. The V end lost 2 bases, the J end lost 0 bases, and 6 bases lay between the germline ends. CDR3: CASSPGQSTDTQYF. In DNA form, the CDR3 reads TGTGCCAGCTCACCAGGGCAGAGCACAGATACGCAGTATTTT. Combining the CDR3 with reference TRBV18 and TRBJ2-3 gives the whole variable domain NAGVMQNPRHLVRRRGQEARLRCSPMKGHSHVYWYRQLPEEGLKFMVYLQKENIIDESGMPKERFSAEFPKEGPSILRIQQVVRGDSAAYFCASSPGQSTDTQYFGPGTRLTVL.

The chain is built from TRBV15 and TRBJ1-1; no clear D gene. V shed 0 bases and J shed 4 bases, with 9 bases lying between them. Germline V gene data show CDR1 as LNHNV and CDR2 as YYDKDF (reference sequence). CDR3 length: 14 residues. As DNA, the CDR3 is TGTGCCACCAGCAGAGAGGCCGGGCGCACTGAAGCTTTCTTT. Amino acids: CATSREAGRTEAFF.

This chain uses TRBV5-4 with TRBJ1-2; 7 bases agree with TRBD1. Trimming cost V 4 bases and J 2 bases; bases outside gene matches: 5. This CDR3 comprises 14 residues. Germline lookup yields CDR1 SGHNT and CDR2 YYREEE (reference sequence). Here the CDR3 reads CASSADRANYGYTF. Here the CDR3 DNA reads TGTGCCAGCAGCGCCGACAGGGCCAACTATGGCTACACCTTC.

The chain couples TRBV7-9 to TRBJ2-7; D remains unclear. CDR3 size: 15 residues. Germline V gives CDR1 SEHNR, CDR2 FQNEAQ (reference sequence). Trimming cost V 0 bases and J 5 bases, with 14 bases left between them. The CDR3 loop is CASSLAYTRVDEQYF. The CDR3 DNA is TGTGCCAGCAGCTTAGCGTACACGCGCGTCGACGAGCAGTACTTC.

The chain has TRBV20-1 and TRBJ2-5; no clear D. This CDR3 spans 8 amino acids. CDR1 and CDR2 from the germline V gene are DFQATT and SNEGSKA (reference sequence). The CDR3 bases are TGCAGGAGAATAGACCAGTACTTC. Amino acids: CRRIDQYF.

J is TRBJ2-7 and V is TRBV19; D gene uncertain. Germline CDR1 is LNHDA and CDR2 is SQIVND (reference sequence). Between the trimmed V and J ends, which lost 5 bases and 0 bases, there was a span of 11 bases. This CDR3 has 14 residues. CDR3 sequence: CASSGQISSYEQYF. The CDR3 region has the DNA TGTGCCAGTAGTGGGCAGATTAGCTCCTACGAGCAGTACTTC.

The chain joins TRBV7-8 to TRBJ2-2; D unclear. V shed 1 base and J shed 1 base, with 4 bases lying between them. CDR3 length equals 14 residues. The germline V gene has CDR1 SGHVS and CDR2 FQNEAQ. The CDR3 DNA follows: TGTGCCAGCAGCTTAGATGGGAACACCGGGGAGCTGTTTTTT. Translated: CASSLDGNTGELFF. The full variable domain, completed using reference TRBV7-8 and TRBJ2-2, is GAGVSQSPRYKVAKRGQDVALRCDPISGHVSLFWYQQALGQGPEFLTYFQNEAQLDKSGLPSDRFFAERPEGSVSTLKIQRTQQEDSAVYLCASSLDGNTGELFFGEGSRLTVL.

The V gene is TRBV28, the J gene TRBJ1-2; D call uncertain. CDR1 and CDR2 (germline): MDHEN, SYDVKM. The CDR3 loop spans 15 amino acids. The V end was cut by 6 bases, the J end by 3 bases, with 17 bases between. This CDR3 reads CASRAGGTDHYGYTF. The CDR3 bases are TGTGCCAGCAGAGCGGGAGGCACGGACCACTATGGCTACACCTTC.

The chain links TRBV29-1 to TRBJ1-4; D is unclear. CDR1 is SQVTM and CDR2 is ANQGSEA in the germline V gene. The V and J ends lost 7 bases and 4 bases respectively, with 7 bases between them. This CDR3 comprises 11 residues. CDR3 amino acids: CSGGSNEKLFF. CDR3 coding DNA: TGCAGCGGTGGGAGTAATGAAAAACTGTTTTTT.

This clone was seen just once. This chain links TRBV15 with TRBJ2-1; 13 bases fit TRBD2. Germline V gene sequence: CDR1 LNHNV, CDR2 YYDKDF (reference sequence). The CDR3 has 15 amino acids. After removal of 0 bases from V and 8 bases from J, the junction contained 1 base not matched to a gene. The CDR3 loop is CATSRETSGRHEQFF. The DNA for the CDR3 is TGTGCCACCAGCAGAGAGACTAGCGGGAGGCATGAGCAGTTCTTC.

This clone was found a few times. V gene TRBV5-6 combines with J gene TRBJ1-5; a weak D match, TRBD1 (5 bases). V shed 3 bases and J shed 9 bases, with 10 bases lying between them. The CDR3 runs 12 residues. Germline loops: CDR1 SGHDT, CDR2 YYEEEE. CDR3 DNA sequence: TGTGCCAGCAGCTCGCCAACAGGGCCCCAGCATTTT. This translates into CASSSPTGPQHF.

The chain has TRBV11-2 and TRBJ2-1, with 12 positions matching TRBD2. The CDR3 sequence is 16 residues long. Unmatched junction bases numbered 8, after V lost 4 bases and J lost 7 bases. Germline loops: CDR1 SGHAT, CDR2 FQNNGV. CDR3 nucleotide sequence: TGTGCCAGCAGCTCAAGACTAGCGGGAGTTGAGAATGAGCAGTTCTTC. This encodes CASSSRLAGVENEQFF.

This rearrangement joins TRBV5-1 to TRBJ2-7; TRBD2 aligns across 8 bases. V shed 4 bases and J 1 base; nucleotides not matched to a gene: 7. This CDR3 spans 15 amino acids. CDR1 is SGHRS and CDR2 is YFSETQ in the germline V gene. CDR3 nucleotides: TGCGCCAGCAGCACGGGAGCGGGAGTGTCCTACGAGCAGTACTTC. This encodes CASSTGAGVSYEQYF.

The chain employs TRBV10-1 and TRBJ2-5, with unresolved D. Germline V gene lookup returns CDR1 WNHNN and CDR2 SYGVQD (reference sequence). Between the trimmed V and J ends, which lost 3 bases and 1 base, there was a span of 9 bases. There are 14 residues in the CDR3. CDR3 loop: CASSDLKRQETQYF. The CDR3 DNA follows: TGCGCCAGCAGTGACCTCAAGCGCCAAGAGACCCAGTACTTC.

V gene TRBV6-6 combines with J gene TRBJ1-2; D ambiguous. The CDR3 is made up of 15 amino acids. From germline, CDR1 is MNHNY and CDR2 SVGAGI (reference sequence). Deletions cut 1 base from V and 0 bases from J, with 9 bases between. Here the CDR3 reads CASSYWAGPNYGYTF. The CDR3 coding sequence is TGTGCCAGCAGTTACTGGGCCGGGCCTAACTATGGCTACACCTTC.

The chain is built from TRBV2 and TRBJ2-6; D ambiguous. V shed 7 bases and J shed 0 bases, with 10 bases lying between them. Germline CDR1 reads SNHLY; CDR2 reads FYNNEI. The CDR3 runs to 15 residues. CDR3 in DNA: TGTGCCAGCACCTATTGGAACTCTGGGGCCAACGTCCTGACTTTC. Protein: CASTYWNSGANVLTF.

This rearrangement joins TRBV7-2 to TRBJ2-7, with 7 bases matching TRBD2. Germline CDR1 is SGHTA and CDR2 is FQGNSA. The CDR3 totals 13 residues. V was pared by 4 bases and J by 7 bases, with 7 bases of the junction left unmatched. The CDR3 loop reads CASSSGLPGEQYF. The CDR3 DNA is TGTGCCAGCAGCTCGGGACTACCTGGGGAGCAGTACTTC.

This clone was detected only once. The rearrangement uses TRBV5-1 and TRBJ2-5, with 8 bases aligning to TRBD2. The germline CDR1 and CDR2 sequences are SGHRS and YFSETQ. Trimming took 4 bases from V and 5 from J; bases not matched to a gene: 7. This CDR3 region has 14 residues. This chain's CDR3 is CASSHGTRMETQYF. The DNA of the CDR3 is TGCGCCAGCAGCCACGGGACTAGAATGGAGACCCAGTACTTC.

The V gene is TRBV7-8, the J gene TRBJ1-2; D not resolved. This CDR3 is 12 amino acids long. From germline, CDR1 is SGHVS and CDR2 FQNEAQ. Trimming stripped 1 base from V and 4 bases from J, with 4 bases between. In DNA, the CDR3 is TGTGCCAGCAGCTTAGTCCCCTATGGCTACACCTTC. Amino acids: CASSLVPYGYTF.

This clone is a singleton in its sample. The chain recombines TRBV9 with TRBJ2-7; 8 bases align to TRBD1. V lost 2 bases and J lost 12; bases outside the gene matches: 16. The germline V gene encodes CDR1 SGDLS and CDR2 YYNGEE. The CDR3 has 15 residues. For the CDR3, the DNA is TGTGCCAGCAGCGTGACAGGGGCCACCGCAGACCCTCCGTACTTC. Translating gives CASSVTGATADPPYF. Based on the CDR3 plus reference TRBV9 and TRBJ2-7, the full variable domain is DSGVTQTPKHLITATGQRVTLRCSPRSGDLSVYWYQQSLDQGLQFLIQYYNGEERAKGNILERFSAQQFPDLHSELNLSSLELGDSALYFCASSVTGATADPPYFGPGTRLTVT.

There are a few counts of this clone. CDR3 region: CASSLLSVGELFF. CDR3 coding DNA: TGTGCCAGCAGCTTACTTAGCGTCGGGGAGCTGTTTTTT. The chain employs TRBV7-9 and TRBJ2-2; D perhaps matches TRBD2 (5 bases). The germline gives CDR1 SEHNR, CDR2 FQNEAQ (reference sequence). CDR3 length: 13 residues. V dropped 2 bases and J dropped 7 bases, with 8 bases sitting between them.